This passage covers 20 T cell receptor beta chains from one sample sequenced in a study of identical twins. TCRdb itself ran the 5' RACE reads through MiXCR, one entry per CDR3 protein. The sample shows about 1.7 million distinct CDR3 sequences, about 30% of them seen only once. Sequencing input: cord blood. These receptors were collected from a newborn girl in good health.

A few counts support this clonotype. The V gene is TRBV20-1, the J gene TRBJ2-7; 10 bases fit TRBD1. Germline loops: CDR1 DFQATT, CDR2 SNEGSKA (reference sequence). The CDR3 consists of 14 residues. The junction had 7 bases not matched to a gene; V was cut back by 5 bases and J by 3 bases. CDR3 DNA: TGCAGTGCTGCAACGCGGACAGGGGGCTACGAGCAGTACTTC. Translation: CSAATRTGGYEQYF.

V is TRBV12-3 or TRBV12-4 and J is TRBJ1-2; 12 positions agree with TRBD1. The CDR3 totals 17 residues. V was pared by 4 bases and J by 6 bases, with 12 bases of the junction left unmatched. The CDR3 nucleotides read TGTGCCAGCAGTTCATCCGGGACAGGGGGCCGCGCTGATGGCTACACCTTC. It specifies CASSSSGTGGRADGYTF.

This clonotype was found a few times. CDR3 sequence (DNA): TGTGCCAGCAGTTCCCCTCAAGAGCAGTACTTC. This sequence encodes CASSSPQEQYF. The V gene is TRBV6-6, the J gene TRBJ2-5; D gene ambiguous. The CDR3 totals 11 residues. Germline V lookup: CDR1 MNHNY, CDR2 SVGAGI (reference sequence). Trimming stripped 4 bases from V and 11 bases from J, with 11 bases between.

In its sample, this clonotype was seen a few times. The chain couples TRBV10-3 to TRBJ2-7, with D perhaps matching TRBD2 (6 bases). This CDR3 is 14 amino acids long. The V end lost 4 bases, the J end lost 4 bases, and 14 bases lay between the germline ends. Germline lookup yields CDR1 ENHRY and CDR2 SYGVKD. The CDR3 nucleotides read TGTGCCATCAGTGGGGCGGGGCCCCCGTACGAGCAGTACTTC. Translated, it gives CAISGAGPPYEQYF.

This clonotype was seen more than once but under ten times. V and J are TRBV9 and TRBJ2-1, with TRBD1 matching 10 bases. Trimming removed 0 bases from V and 7 bases from J; junction bases left unmatched: 7. This CDR3 spans 16 amino acids. CDR1 and CDR2 from the germline V gene are SGDLS and YYNGEE. The CDR3 spells CASSVAGTGVNNEQFF. The CDR3 DNA follows: TGTGCCAGCAGCGTAGCTGGGACAGGGGTGAATAATGAGCAGTTCTTC.

This clonotype was observed a few times. The chain has TRBV3-1 and TRBJ2-1; no clear D gene. Trimming cost V 1 base and J 1 base, with 11 bases left between them. CDR3 length: 16 amino acids. Germline V CDR1 and CDR2: LGHDT, YNNKEL (reference sequence). The DNA of the CDR3 is TGTGCCAGCAGCCAAGGAGGCCGGGTTTCCTACAATGAGCAGTTCTTC. Translated, it gives CASSQGGRVSYNEQFF.

V and J are TRBV4-1 and TRBJ2-3, with 9 bases lining up with TRBD2. Germline V gene sequence: CDR1 MGHRA, CDR2 YSYEKL. This CDR3 has 16 amino acids. V was clipped by 2 bases and J by 1 base; unmatched bases: 4. The CDR3 protein is CASSQIRTSGTDTQYF. The CDR3 nucleotides are TGCGCCAGCAGCCAAATCCGGACTAGCGGCACAGATACGCAGTATTTT.

The V gene is TRBV24-1, the J gene TRBJ1-5, with TRBD1 as a possible D gene (6 bases). Trimming took 6 bases from V and 3 from J, leaving 11 bases between them. CDR1 KGHDR and CDR2 SFDVKD come from the germline V gene. The CDR3 consists of 14 residues. The CDR3 nucleotides are TGTGCCACCAGTCGGGGGCCCATCAATCAGCCCCAGCATTTT. Its translation: CATSRGPINQPQHF.

Points on this clonotype: The junction shows a germline mismatch at one end, possibly a read error. The chain is built from TRBV5-1 and TRBJ2-7, with TRBD1 matching over 8 bases. Germline CDR1 and CDR2: SGHRS and YFSETQ. This CDR3 spans 15 amino acids. CDR3 coding DNA: TGCGCCAGCTGCTTGGGAGGACAGGGATCGTACGAGCAGTACTTC. It yields the protein CASCLGGQGSYEQYF.

The chain has TRBV3-1 and TRBJ2-1, with D possibly TRBD2 on 6 matching bases. Gene TRBJ2-7 matches the end of the DNA better, so the J call may be wrong. The CDR3 spans 16 residues. CDR1 is LGHDT, CDR2 YNNKEL, per germline (reference sequence). CDR3 amino acids: CASSQGYGSSYNEQYF. The CDR3 coding sequence is TGTGCCAGCAGCCAAGGGTACGGGAGCTCCTACAATGAGCAGTACTTC.

This clonotype was picked up a small number of times. The rearrangement uses TRBV20-1 and TRBJ2-1, with 9 bases matching TRBD2. The V gene end was trimmed by 1 base and the J gene end by 4 bases; junction bases not matched to a gene: 8. CDR3 length: 16 amino acids. Per germline, CDR1 DFQATT and CDR2 SNEGSKA (reference sequence). The CDR3 nucleotides read TGCAGTGCTAGAGGAGGGGCCAGCGGGGGGTACAATGAGCAGTTCTTC. As protein: CSARGGASGGYNEQFF.

J is TRBJ2-3 and V is TRBV20-1; no clear D gene. Trimming left V 0 bases short and J 4 bases short, with 11 bases between. Germline V gene lookup returns CDR1 DFQATT and CDR2 SNEGSKA (reference sequence). This CDR3 is 14 amino acids long. The CDR3 loop reads CSARDLGGPDTQYF. CDR3 bases: TGCAGTGCTAGAGATCTGGGCGGCCCAGATACGCAGTATTTT.

This clonotype was seen repeatedly, ten times or more. J is TRBJ1-2 and V is TRBV12-3 or TRBV12-4; D unresolved. V lost 5 bases and J 6 bases, leaving 10 bases between the germline ends. CDR3 length: 12 amino acids. CDR3 sequence: CASSPLKDGYTF. For the CDR3, the DNA is TGTGCCAGCAGTCCCCTCAAGGATGGCTACACCTTC.

A word on this clonotype: A clone one base away is much larger, so this may be a read error. The chain is built from TRBV21-1 and TRBJ2-5; TRBD1, the table's D call, lacks a check against the DNA. TRBV21-1 is flagged as a pseudogene. This CDR3 comprises 15 residues. The CDR3 region is CASSFRDTGSYDQYF. CDR3 sequence (DNA): TGTGCCAGCAGCTTTCGGGACACCGGCTCCTACGACCAGTACTTC.

The chain links TRBV11-2 to TRBJ2-7, with TRBD2 matching over 10 bases. Trimming took 0 bases from V and 0 from J; bases not matched to a gene: 2. The CDR3 is made up of 16 amino acids. Germline values: CDR1 SGHAT, CDR2 FQNNGV. The CDR3 is CASSLELAGSSYEQYF. In nucleotides, the CDR3 is TGTGCCAGCAGCTTAGAACTAGCGGGGTCCTCCTACGAGCAGTACTTC.

This sequence joins TRBV3-1 and TRBJ2-1, with D possibly matching TRBD2 (6 bases). CDR1 is LGHDT and CDR2 is YNNKEL in the germline V gene (reference sequence). This CDR3 has 14 amino acids. Trimming shortened V by 8 bases and J by 5 bases, and 16 bases separated the two germline ends. CDR3 nucleotides: TGTGCCAGCTGCAGGAGGGGTTCGGACAATGAGCAGTTCTTC. Translating it yields CASCRRGSDNEQFF.

This clonotype occurred a few times. V is TRBV11-2 and J is TRBJ2-3; 7 bases match TRBD1. The CDR3 consists of 16 residues. Germline V CDR1 and CDR2: SGHAT, FQNNGV. V lost 1 base to trimming and J lost 2 bases; unmatched junction nucleotides: 6. The CDR3 DNA sequence: TGTGCCAGCAGCTTAGCCGGGACAGCATTCACAGATACGCAGTATTTT. As protein: CASSLAGTAFTDTQYF.

There are a few counts of this clonotype. The V gene is TRBV5-1, the J gene TRBJ2-3; 9 bases map to TRBD1. The germline V gene encodes CDR1 SGHRS and CDR2 YFSETQ. V lost 4 bases to trimming and J lost 5 bases; unmatched junction nucleotides: 8. The CDR3 covers 15 residues. This CDR3 reads CASSRDWGQGDTQYF. DNA for the CDR3: TGCGCCAGCAGCCGGGATTGGGGACAGGGAGATACGCAGTATTTT. Full variable domain (outside the CDR3, taken from reference TRBV5-1 and TRBJ2-3): KAGVTQTPRYLIKTRGQQVTLSCSPISGHRSVSWYQQTPGQGLQFLFEYFSETQRNKGNFPGRFSGRQFSNSRSEMNVSTLELGDSALYLCASSRDWGQGDTQYFGPGTRLTVL.

V gene TRBV6-1 combines with J gene TRBJ1-2, with D maybe TRBD1 (5 bases). This CDR3 is built from 17 residues. Trimming stripped 1 base from V and 4 bases from J, with 19 bases between. CDR1 and CDR2 from the germline V gene are MNHNS and SASEGT. CDR3 sequence: CASSEVDPGIRGYGYTF. CDR3 DNA: TGTGCCAGCAGTGAAGTAGACCCAGGGATTCGCGGCTATGGCTACACCTTC.

This clonotype was counted only a few times. The chain is built from TRBV5-1 and TRBJ2-1; D is undetermined. With 5 bases removed from V and 3 bases from J, the gap between germline ends came to 15 bases. The CDR3 has 15 residues. Germline loops: CDR1 SGHRS, CDR2 YFSETQ. Here the CDR3 DNA reads TGCGCCAGCAGAAAGGGCAATGAAGTCTACAATGAGCAGTTCTTC. Amino acid sequence: CASRKGNEVYNEQFF.